Listed below are T cell receptor beta chains from one sample, sequenced in a study of tumor-infiltrating lymphocytes in localized non-small cell lung cancer. Using immunoSEQ multiplex PCR, the repertoire was profiled, and TCRdb retains in-frame clones only, with some absent. Among 13,000 to 15,000 clones listed, nearly 70% were seen once. The sample was uninvolved lung tissue not adjacent to the tumor. All receptors derive from a human donor with non-small cell lung cancer. CDR3s include the opening cysteine and the closing phenylalanine or tryptophan. Fields, in order: CDR3 DNA, CDR3 protein, V gene, J gene, CDR3 length, clone size, D gene. D genes are given only for firm matches. Expanded clones are given a class, and other clones once, few, many or no size at all.

TGTGCCAGCAGTTACCGGACAGGGGTCACCGGGGAGCTGTTTTTT	CASSYRTGVTGELFF	TRBV6-5	TRBJ2-2	15	-	TRBD1
TGTGCCAGTAGTCCAAGGGGCCGGAACAACGAGCAGTACTTC	CASSPRGRNNEQYF	TRBV19	TRBJ2-7	14	-	-
TGTGCCAGCAGTGAAAAAGCAGGGGGTGGCTCCTATAATTCACCCCTCCACTTT	CASSEKAGGGSYNSPLHF	TRBV6-4	TRBJ1-6	18	few	TRBD1
TGCGCCAGCAGCCAAGGGCTCCTAGCGGGAGGAGGTGAGACCCAGTACTTC	CASSQGLLAGGGETQYF	TRBV4-3	TRBJ2-5	17	-	TRBD2
TGCGCCAGCAGCTTGGACAGGGCGGGGGATCTGGAGCAGTTCTTC	CASSLDRAGDLEQFF	TRBV5-1	TRBJ2-1	15	once	-
TGTGCCAGCTCTCGACAGGGCGGGAGGGAAGCTTTCTTT	CASSRQGGREAFF	TRBV11-3	TRBJ1-1	13	-	TRBD1
TGTGCCAGCAGTCCTAATACAGGTGACAATCAGCCCCAGCATTTT	CASSPNTGDNQPQHF	TRBV2	TRBJ1-5	15	-	-
TGCGCCAGCAGCCAAGGGTCTCTCGGGACATCAAATGAAAAACTGTTTTTT	CASSQGSLGTSNEKLFF	TRBV4-1	TRBJ1-4	17	-	-
TGTGCCAGCAGCTCCTCGACAGGGGGGGACGTCCTGACTTTC	CASSSSTGGDVLTF	TRBV7-3	TRBJ2-6	14	-	TRBD1
TGTGCCAGTAGTGAGGGACTAGCGGGAGTTCGCACCGGGGAGCTGTTTTTT	CASSEGLAGVRTGELFF	TRBV19	TRBJ2-2	17	-	TRBD2
TGCGCCAGCAGCTTGGAGACAGGGGGAGAACAGCCCCAGCATTTT	CASSLETGGEQPQHF	TRBV5-1	TRBJ1-5	15	-	TRBD1
TGTGCCAGCAGTGAAGGGTTCCGGGAGCAGTTCTTC	CASSEGFREQFF	TRBV25-1	TRBJ2-1	12	-	-
TGTGCCAGTAGTATTGGCAGGGGGCCCAATCAGCCCCAGCATTTT	CASSIGRGPNQPQHF	TRBV19	TRBJ1-5	15	-	TRBD1
TGTGCCTGGAGTAAGTGGGCTAACTACGAGCAGTACTTC	CAWSKWANYEQYF	TRBV30	TRBJ2-7	13	-	-
TGTGCCAGCAGCCATTCCCGGGGGGGCGGGAGCTACAATGAGCAGTTCTTC	CASSHSRGGGSYNEQFF	TRBV4-2	TRBJ2-1	17	few	TRBD2
TGTGCCAGCAGTGAAAGGTGGAGGGGGCCCGGAGGCTACACCTTC	CASSERWRGPGGYTF	TRBV6-1	TRBJ1-2	15	-	TRBD1
TGTGCCAGCAGCAGGGGTCGTGGAAACACCATATATTTT	CASSRGRGNTIYF	TRBV6-5	TRBJ1-3	13	-	-
TGTGCCAGCAGCCGGGAACTGGGACAAAAACTGTTTTTT	CASSRELGQKLFF	TRBV6-5	TRBJ1-4	13	-	-
TGCGCCAGCAGCTTGGCTAGCGGGGCCTACGAGCAGTACTTC	CASSLASGAYEQYF	TRBV5-1	TRBJ2-7	14	few	TRBD2
TGTGCCAGCAGCTTAGGGCTACCCGGGGATGAGCAGTTCTTC	CASSLGLPGDEQFF	TRBV7-3	TRBJ2-1	14	-	-
TGCGCCAGCAGCCCAGCCACAGGGCGGGGAGGCTACACCTTC	CASSPATGRGGYTF	TRBV5-1	TRBJ1-2	14	-	-
TGTGCCAGTAGGTGGACAGGGAAAGCTTTCTTT	CASRWTGKAFF	TRBV19	TRBJ1-1	11	few	TRBD1
TGTGCCAGCAGCTTGTACAGTGCCTCCTACGAGCAGTACTTC	CASSLYSASYEQYF	TRBV5-6	TRBJ2-7	14	-	-
TGTGCCAGCAGCCAAGTCAGGGGAGGGGCTGAAAAACTGTTTTTT	CASSQVRGGAEKLFF	TRBV14	TRBJ1-4	15	-	-
TGTGCCTCAAAAAGCGGGGGCGGGGAGACCCAGTACTTC	CASKSGGGETQYF	TRBV30	TRBJ2-5	13	few	TRBD2
TGTGCCAGCAGAGGGGCAGGGCCCCAGAATTCACCCCTCCACTTT	CASRGAGPQNSPLHF	TRBV27	TRBJ1-6	15	-	-
TGTGCCGGCAGTGGCAACAGGGGAAGAACTGAAGCTTTCTTT	CAGSGNRGRTEAFF	TRBV25-1	TRBJ1-1	14	once	TRBD1